This TCR beta chain was captured in a study of a mutant IDH1 vaccine in newly diagnosed glioma. Assay: immunoSEQ multiplex PCR; the TCRdb copy retains only in-frame clones and omits some. The table records roughly 51,000 clones, around 82% of them present only once. Indicated time point: week 5, during vaccination. It was 300 ug of mutant IDH1 20-mer peptide that made up each vaccine dose, given with topical imiquimod. The donor cohort comprised cases of new WHO grade 3 or 4 IDH1-mutant, ATRX-lost astrocytoma. V dropped 10 bases and J dropped 5 bases, with 15 bases sitting between them. The CDR3 is 12 residues long. CDR1 SNHLY and CDR2 FYNNEI come from the germline V gene. On this clone itself: Its antigen is not known.

This TCR derives from a woman in her late teens or twenties with glioma. Some clones in this sample may be carry-over from other donors' samples. The starting material was PBMCs, obtained from a glioma patient whose treatment included an IDH1 peptide vaccine. The rearrangement joins TRBV2 to TRBJ2-7; perhaps TRBD2 as D (5 bases). CDR3 nucleotide sequence: TGTGCCACCGACTATAGCGTCGACGAGCAGTACTTC. Its protein is CATDYSVDEQYF.